This T cell receptor beta chain is from a study of cytomegalovirus exposure and HLA in healthy donors. Findings and caveats of the study: Later analysis associated a missense DCLRE1C variant with TCR beta V- and J-gene trimming.

Germline V CDR1 and CDR2: MNHNS, SASEGT. Between the trimmed V and J ends, which lost 4 bases and 7 bases, there was a span of 13 bases. There are 14 residues in the CDR3. A multiplex PCR was run with 60 Vbeta primers and 13 Jbeta primers. Profiling relied on immunoSEQ multiplex PCR, and the TCRdb table lists in-frame clones only, not all of them. The table shows tens of thousands of clones, with roughly four fifths occurring only once. With regard to this clone: The antigen remains undetermined.

This TCR was sampled from a male donor in good health and CMV-seropositive. The specimen was PBMCs. The V call is TRBV6-1, the J call TRBJ1-4; D not certain. CDR3 DNA sequence: TGTGCCAGCAGTGCCGGGTCCAGCGGTGAAAAACTGTTTTTT. It yields the protein CASSAGSSGEKLFF.